This T cell receptor (beta chain) was identified during a study of cytotoxic CD8 clonotypes in ibrutinib-treated CLL (dated by TCRdb to 2020 to 2023). Broadly, across the study: In this cohort, some 16 patients were treatment-naive and 11 to 12 were relapsed/refractory, while fewer than 18 had unmutated IGHV. Partial responses were observed in roughly 24 patients and complete responses in 2; after a median follow-up of 68 months, remission was maintained in roughly 15 patients and progression was observed in approximately 12. Response samples were obtained after a median of about 13 months of treatment, with a range of roughly 6 to 36 months. An average of approximately 260,000 productive templates and tens of thousands of productive rearrangements was obtained per sample. Of the 70 to 90 people in the trial, 25 to 30 had longitudinal samples available. Cryopreserved peripheral blood mononuclear cells were collected before treatment, at response, and at either disease progression or sustained remission. Every sample from remission and from progressive disease was obtained while the patients were still on ibrutinib.

As concerns this clone: The clone's antigen remains unknown. Nothing much larger sits one base from this clone, and base qualities are not available.

The paper's findings and limits, for the study overall: Public clonotypes were rare and either shrank or stayed stable during treatment, and the rise in clonality at ibrutinib response reflected expansion of private clonotypes. Clonality rose at ibrutinib response, remained stable during sustained remission, and dropped back toward baseline at progression. At baseline, clonality was higher than in age-matched healthy donors and showed a strong correlation with circulating CD8+ T-cell counts. Sustained-remission and progressing patients did not have matched sampling times, and lymph node repertoires were not examined.

The time point label, as the study defines it: 12 to 13 months on ibrutinib. For TCR beta library preparation, approximately 2 micrograms of genomic DNA was extracted from cryopreserved PBMCs. Longitudinal blood samples from CLL patients on ibrutinib monotherapy underwent high-throughput TCR beta sequencing. The patients took part in an open-label, single-center phase 2 trial of ibrutinib monotherapy. The CDR1 and CDR2 encoded by the germline V gene are SGDLS and YYNGEE. V is clipped by 0 bases and J by 0 bases, and the sequence between their germline boundaries is 7 bases long. Including the terminal cysteine and phenylalanine, the CDR3 comprises 14 residues. The only DNA kept is the CDR3, 42 bases in frame from the first base. On a MiSeq, deep resolution sequencing aimed for a depth between 1 in 1 million and 1 in 200,000 T cells, with each clonotype covered approximately 10x on average. TCR beta libraries were generated with the immunoSEQ hsTCRB Kit. The paper's data handling went like this. Data were analyzed with ImmunoSEQ Data Assistant and ImmunoSEQ Analyzer, with V, D and J genes assigned per IMGT definitions. Clonality was computed as one minus normalized Shannon entropy of productive rearrangement frequencies, ranging from 0 to 1. Public clonotype analysis was restricted to overrepresented clonotypes comprising at least 0.05% of each patient's repertoire. Repertoires from approximately 12 age-matched healthy donors in immuneACCESS were used as clonality controls. Drawn from immuneACCESS, this table holds only the in-frame rearrangements with V and J called that TCRdb kept. Clones are partly lost; checked studies trace under half to an unresolved V gene and leave the rest unexplained. V, J and clone size were drawn from that table, and D and trimming were deduced from the DNA. Recorded for this sample are 150,000 or so clones; 79% of them occurred a single time. 13% of the sample belongs to the ten largest clones.

Sequencing used PBMCs, obtained after 12 months of ibrutinib treatment. This clonotype was sampled from a human donor with chronic lymphocytic leukemia. The rearranged chain carries TRBV9 and TRBJ2-7, with the D gene call left open. DNA sequence: TGTGCCAGCAGCGTAGGTGGCCTCTCCTACGAGCAGTACTTC. The encoded protein is CASSVGGLSYEQYF. When the CDR3 is completed using the reference TRBV9 and TRBJ2-7 genes on either side, the full variable domain is DSGVTQTPKHLITATGQRVTLRCSPRSGDLSVYWYQQSLDQGLQFLIQYYNGEERAKGNILERFSAQQFPDLHSELNLSSLELGDSALYFCASSVGGLSYEQYFGPGTRLTVT.